The 27 T cell receptor beta chains presented below share a single source sample, sequenced in a study of OX40 agonist ivuxolimab in advanced cancers. Some clones are missing from TCRdb's copy, which holds only in-frame ones; the method was immunoSEQ multiplex PCR. Of roughly 80,000 clones in the sample, 83% are singletons; the top ten hold 0.7% to 0.9%. Here the sequenced sample was CD4+ or CD8+ T cells sorted from blood, taken in a trial of the OX40 agonist ivuxolimab. These receptors all stem from an adult with an advanced solid tumor such as melanoma, head and neck, liver or kidney cancer.

This rearrangement joins TRBV7-9 to TRBJ2-7, with a possible D match to TRBD1 (6 bases). V was clipped by 5 bases and J by 4 bases, with 21 bases between them. The CDR3 runs to 16 residues. From germline, CDR1 is SEHNR and CDR2 FQNEAQ (reference sequence). In DNA form, the CDR3 reads TGTGCCAGCAGCCCGGGCCCCGGCAGGGGAGTTTACGAGCAGTACTTC. This codes for CASSPGPGRGVYEQYF.

The chain joins TRBV2 to TRBJ1-4; D might be TRBD1 (6 bases). This CDR3 contains 14 residues. The germline V gene has CDR1 SNHLY and CDR2 FYNNEI. The ends were cut back, 7 bases at V and 3 bases at J, with 12 bases in the middle. DNA of the CDR3: TGTGCCAGCACCGGGGGGCGCTCTAATGAAAAACTGTTTTTT. Translation gives CASTGGRSNEKLFF.

This sequence joins TRBV2 and TRBJ2-4; possible D gene TRBD1, 6 bases. This CDR3 is 15 amino acids long. Germline lookup yields CDR1 SNHLY and CDR2 FYNNEI. V was pared by 6 bases and J by 0 bases, with 12 bases between. CDR3 amino acids: CASRTGILAKNIQYF. CDR3 bases: TGTGCCAGCAGAACAGGGATACTAGCCAAAAACATTCAGTACTTC.

The J gene is TRBJ1-2, the V gene TRBV11-1, with D perhaps TRBD1 (5 bases). Germline V gene data show CDR1 as SGHAT and CDR2 as FQDESV (reference sequence). The CDR3 has 16 amino acids. V lost 1 base and J 4 bases, leaving 16 bases between the germline ends. For the CDR3, the DNA is TGTGCCAGCAGCTTAGGTTCAGGTGCAGGGACCTATGGCTACACCTTC. This codes for CASSLGSGAGTYGYTF.

The V gene is TRBV7-2, the J gene TRBJ2-1; D unresolved. V shed 1 base and J shed 10 bases, with 5 bases lying between them. The CDR3 is 11 residues long. The germline V gene encodes CDR1 SGHTA and CDR2 FQGNSA. This chain's CDR3 is CASSLVREQFF. For the CDR3, the DNA is TGTGCCAGCAGCTTAGTCAGGGAGCAGTTCTTC.

This chain uses TRBV2 with TRBJ1-1, with D possibly matching TRBD1 (5 bases). Between the trimmed V and J ends, which lost 2 bases and 4 bases, there was a span of 11 bases. Per germline, CDR1 SNHLY and CDR2 FYNNEI. The CDR3 is 14 amino acids. The CDR3 loop is CASSERDWGTEAFF. CDR3 DNA sequence: TGTGCCAGCAGTGAAAGGGACTGGGGCACTGAAGCTTTCTTT. The full variable domain, completed using reference TRBV2 and TRBJ1-1, is EPEVTQTPSHQVTQMGQEVILRCVPISNHLYFYWYRQILGQKVEFLVSFYNNEISEKSEIFDDQFSVERPDGSNFTLKIRSTKLEDSAMYFCASSERDWGTEAFFGQGTRLTVV.

V usage is TRBV19 and J usage is TRBJ1-2, with D uncertain. This CDR3 comprises 15 residues. V lost 3 bases, J lost 3 bases, and 14 bases lay in between. Germline CDR1 reads LNHDA; CDR2 reads SQIVND (reference sequence). The CDR3 DNA is TGTGCCAGTAGTATCCCTCCGGCCGAGTACTATGGCTACACCTTC. Protein product: CASSIPPAEYYGYTF.

This rearrangement joins TRBV6-1 to TRBJ1-3; 7 bases are shared with TRBD1. V shed 8 bases, J shed 0 bases, and the junction held 4 bases outside the gene matches. The CDR3 has 14 amino acids. The V gene's germline CDR1 is MNHNS and CDR2 SASEGT. The CDR3 DNA sequence: TGTGCCAGCCGGGACAGTTACTCTGGAAACACCATATATTTT. It specifies CASRDSYSGNTIYF.

In nucleotides, the CDR3 is TGTGCCAGCAGCCCCGGACTAGCGGGGGGGCCCGGCGACAATGAGCAGTTCTTC. Translating gives CASSPGLAGGPGDNEQFF. The rearrangement joins TRBV5-6 to TRBJ2-1; 15 positions agree with TRBD2. CDR1 SGHDT and CDR2 YYEEEE come from the germline V gene. After removal of 4 bases from V and 5 bases from J, the junction contained 10 bases not matched to a gene. This CDR3 has 18 residues.

Only one count was recorded for this clone. The chain has TRBV4-1 and TRBJ1-1; D call uncertain. Between the trimmed V and J ends, which lost 8 bases and 1 base, there was a span of 17 bases. Germline V CDR1 and CDR2: MGHRA, YSYEKL. CDR3 size: 15 residues. Here the CDR3 reads CASSLRREQNTEAFF. As DNA, the CDR3 is TGCGCCAGCTCCCTCCGGAGAGAACAGAACACTGAAGCTTTCTTT.

This clone was picked up a small number of times. The chain has TRBV9 and TRBJ1-1; TRBD1 matches 8 bases. CDR3 size: 14 residues. Per the germline V gene, CDR1 is SGDLS and CDR2 is YYNGEE. V trimming: 1 base; J trimming: 1 base; junction bases outside the gene matches: 0. The CDR3 spells CASSVTGGNTEAFF. The CDR3 DNA is TGTGCCAGCAGCGTAACAGGGGGGAACACTGAAGCTTTCTTT.

Details on this clone: Mismatch with germline at one junction end may stem from a read error. The V call is TRBV6-1, the J call TRBJ2-5, with 7 bases aligning to TRBD1. Germline CDR1 reads MNHNS; CDR2 reads SASEGT. There are 15 residues in the CDR3. CDR3 in DNA: TGTGCCAGCAGTGAAGGGGACAGAGACCACGAGACCCAGTACTTC. This sequence encodes CASSEGDRDHETQYF.

This chain uses TRBV5-1 with TRBJ1-6, with D unresolved. V dropped 0 bases and J dropped 5 bases, with 9 bases sitting between them. This CDR3 comprises 15 residues. Germline V gives CDR1 SGHRS, CDR2 YFSETQ. The CDR3 DNA is TGCGCCAGCAGCTTGGTCGGAGAACATAATTCACCCCTCCACTTT. It is translated as CASSLVGEHNSPLHF.

V and J are TRBV7-2 and TRBJ2-1; 8 nucleotides match TRBD2. Per the germline V gene, CDR1 is SGHTA and CDR2 is FQGNSA. V lost 5 bases and J lost 1; bases outside the gene matches: 4. The CDR3 runs 15 residues. The CDR3 nucleotides read TGTGCCAGCAGCGCACGGGGGGGTTCCTACAATGAGCAGTTCTTC. Translated: CASSARGGSYNEQFF. Variable domain in full (rest from reference TRBV7-2 and TRBJ2-1): GAGVSQSPSNKVTEKGKDVELRCDPISGHTALYWYRQSLGQGLEFLIYFQGNSAPDKSGLPSDRFSAERTGGSVSTLTIQRTQQEDSAVYLCASSARGGSYNEQFFGPGTRLTVL.

This clone was observed a few times. The chain links TRBV30 to TRBJ2-2; 7 bases fit TRBD1. This CDR3 comprises 14 residues. Per the germline V gene, CDR1 is GTSNPN and CDR2 is SVGIG (reference sequence). The J segment lost 2 bases and the V segment lost 5 bases, leaving 5 bases of the junction unmatched. Here the CDR3 DNA reads TGTGCCTGGGACCGGGACAGTAACACCGGGGAGCTGTTTTTT. Its protein product is CAWDRDSNTGELFF.

The V and J genes are TRBV29-1 and TRBJ1-1; 12 bases are a match to TRBD1. Germline V gene data show CDR1 as SQVTM and CDR2 as ANQGSEA. There are 12 residues in the CDR3. J lost 5 bases, V lost 6 bases, and 1 base had no gene match. CDR3 nucleotides: TGCAGCGTGGGACAGGGGGCAACTGAAGCTTTCTTT. Protein: CSVGQGATEAFF.

V gene TRBV29-1 combines with J gene TRBJ2-1; 7 bases align to TRBD1. J was trimmed by 7 bases and V by 8 bases; bases with no gene match: 11. The CDR3 loop spans 13 amino acids. Germline CDR1 reads SQVTM; CDR2 reads ANQGSEA. The CDR3 protein is CSSRKRGRNEQFF. The CDR3 DNA reads as TGCAGCAGTAGGAAGAGGGGGCGAAATGAGCAGTTCTTC.

The rearrangement links TRBV7-8 to TRBJ2-5; no clear D gene. This CDR3 is built from 14 residues. Germline V gene lookup returns CDR1 SGHVS and CDR2 FQNEAQ. Trimming pared 1 base from V and 2 bases from J, leaving 8 bases between. The CDR3 nucleotides read TGTGCCAGCAGCTTAGGGTTATATCAAGAGACCCAGTACTTC. It is translated as CASSLGLYQETQYF. Based on the CDR3 plus reference TRBV7-8 and TRBJ2-5, the full variable domain is GAGVSQSPRYKVAKRGQDVALRCDPISGHVSLFWYQQALGQGPEFLTYFQNEAQLDKSGLPSDRFFAERPEGSVSTLKIQRTQQEDSAVYLCASSLGLYQETQYFGPGTRLLVL.

The chain joins TRBV6-1 to TRBJ2-7, with D possibly being TRBD1 (6 bases). This CDR3 has 13 residues. V gave up 7 bases and J gave up 2 bases, with 12 bases separating them. CDR1 is MNHNS and CDR2 is SASEGT in the germline V gene. CDR3 in DNA: TGTGCCAGCACTATGGACAGAGCCTACGAGCAGTACTTC. Amino acids: CASTMDRAYEQYF.

The chain has TRBV11-2 and TRBJ2-2; TRBD1 aligns across 7 bases. This CDR3 is 14 amino acids long. Unmatched junction bases numbered 2, after V lost 6 bases and J lost 1 base. Looked up from germline, CDR1 is SGHAT and CDR2 is FQNNGV. The CDR3 sequence: CASRRTGNTGELFF. CDR3 nucleotide sequence: TGTGCCAGCAGAAGGACAGGGAACACCGGGGAGCTGTTTTTT.

The rearrangement links TRBV7-8 to TRBJ2-1; D is unclear. The CDR3 consists of 12 residues. Per the germline V gene, CDR1 is SGHVS and CDR2 is FQNEAQ. V gave up 1 base and J gave up 9 bases, with 7 bases separating them. CDR3 region: CASSLVVGEQFF. In DNA form, the CDR3 reads TGTGCCAGCAGCTTAGTTGTGGGTGAGCAGTTCTTC.

The chain couples TRBV7-8 to TRBJ1-1; TRBD1 is a possible D gene (5 bases). V was shortened by 7 bases and J by 3 bases, with 12 bases between the two germline ends. There are 13 residues in the CDR3. CDR1 and CDR2 (germline): SGHVS, FQNEAQ. CDR3 nucleotide sequence: TGTGCCAGCAAACCCCAGGGTGACACTGAAGCTTTCTTT. Translation: CASKPQGDTEAFF.

This clone was observed a handful of times. This chain links TRBV2 with TRBJ1-1; D gene unclear. Germline V lookup: CDR1 SNHLY, CDR2 FYNNEI. This CDR3 has 10 amino acids. V lost 6 bases and J 8 bases, leaving 7 bases between the germline ends. Written as DNA, the CDR3 is TGTGCCAGCAGGGTTTCCGAAGCTTTCTTT. It translates to CASRVSEAFF.

This CDR3 reads CASSLGTGGNEQFF. CDR3 sequence (DNA): TGCGCCAGCAGCTTGGGGACAGGGGGTAATGAGCAGTTCTTC. The genes are TRBV5-1 and TRBJ2-1, with TRBD1 identical over 10 bases. The length of the CDR3 is 14 residues. CDR1 and CDR2 (germline): SGHRS, YFSETQ. Unmatched junction bases numbered 1, after V lost 0 bases and J lost 7 bases.

The V call is TRBV11-2, the J call TRBJ2-7; D might be TRBD1 (5 bases). The V end lost 2 bases, the J end lost 0 bases, and 8 bases lay between the germline ends. This CDR3 contains 14 residues. Germline loops: CDR1 SGHAT, CDR2 FQNNGV. CDR3 coding DNA: TGTGCCAGCAGCTTAAATCAGGGCTCCTACGAGCAGTACTTC. As protein: CASSLNQGSYEQYF.

The chain carries TRBV7-2 and TRBJ2-3, with D possibly TRBD2 on 5 matching bases. This CDR3 is 18 amino acids long. Deletions cut 1 base from V and 4 bases from J, with 21 bases between. Germline assignment: CDR1 SGHTA and CDR2 FQGNSA. This CDR3 is CASSLGAAGGWWADTQYF. The CDR3 nucleotides read TGTGCCAGCAGCTTAGGGGCCGCGGGTGGGTGGTGGGCAGATACGCAGTATTTT.

The gene calls are TRBV7-2 and TRBJ2-5, with 12 bases that match TRBD2. Germline V gene sequence: CDR1 SGHTA, CDR2 FQGNSA. The length of the CDR3 is 17 residues. The J segment lost 5 bases and the V segment lost 4 bases, leaving 11 bases of the junction unmatched. The CDR3 spells CASSSWTSGDLRETQYF. CDR3 bases: TGTGCCAGCAGCTCCTGGACTAGCGGGGATCTGCGGGAGACCCAGTACTTC. Looking up the rest from reference TRBV7-2 and TRBJ2-5 gives the full variable domain: GAGVSQSPSNKVTEKGKDVELRCDPISGHTALYWYRQSLGQGLEFLIYFQGNSAPDKSGLPSDRFSAERTGGSVSTLTIQRTQQEDSAVYLCASSSWTSGDLRETQYFGPGTRLLVL.